This TCR beta chain was identified during a study of Graves' ophthalmopathy and Graves' hyperthyroidism. As the template, RNA transcripts were used to amplify TCR beta CDR3 regions. The library came from an HTBI-primed first-round RT-PCR and a second-round multiplex PCR. TCRdb fed the multiplex PCR reads into MiXCR, producing one record per CDR3 protein. The table records 500,000 to 700,000 distinct CDR3 sequences, about 24% of them present only once. Ophthalmopathy not arising within 18 months of follow-up defined hyperthyroidism as stable. This CDR3 region has 14 residues. With 3 bases clipped from V and 4 bases from J, the junction kept 3 bases outside the gene matches. CDR1 is SGHRS, CDR2 YFSETQ, per germline. This clonotype was seen many times.

This receptor was obtained from a woman between 18 and 30 years old with stable Graves' hyperthyroidism. Some clones in this sample may be carry-over from other donors' samples. V and J are TRBV5-1 and TRBJ1-1, with TRBD1 matching 10 bases. The sample comprised peripheral blood. For the CDR3, the DNA is TGCGCCAGCAGCTACGACAGGGGGCTCACTGAAGCTTTCTTT. Protein: CASSYDRGLTEAFF.